These T cell receptor beta chains were read from a single sample in a study of blood T cell repertoires in COVID-19. TCRdb's copy holds only in-frame clones and misses some; the assay was immunoSEQ multiplex PCR. Among some 530,000 clones listed, approximately 83% were seen once. Input material: peripheral blood. These receptor sequences come from a human donor in a cohort sampled during active COVID-19. CDR3s include the opening cysteine and the closing phenylalanine or tryptophan. Fields, in order: V gene, J gene, D gene, clone size, CDR3 DNA, CDR3 protein. The D gene is left open where the match is weak. Clone size is given for some rows only: seen once, a few or many times, or a class if the clone is expanded.

V: TRBV7-2
J: TRBJ1-6
D: TRBD1
size: -
DNA: TGTGCCAGCAGCAAGGGACAGGGGGCTCTTAATTCACCCCTCCACTTT
CDR3: CASSKGQGALNSPLHF

V: TRBV5-1
J: TRBJ2-7
D: TRBD1
size: once
DNA: TGCGCCAGCAGCTTGGAGCGGACAGGCCACGAGCAGTACTTC
CDR3: CASSLERTGHEQYF

V: TRBV6-5
J: TRBJ1-5
D: -
size: -
DNA: TGTGCCAGCAGCCCACACCAGTTTCAGCCCCAGCATTTT
CDR3: CASSPHQFQPQHF

V: TRBV6-6
J: TRBJ2-1
D: TRBD2
size: -
DNA: TGTGCCAGCAGTCGGACTAGCGGGAGAGGGTGGAGCTCCTACAATGAGCAGTTCTTC
CDR3: CASSRTSGRGWSSYNEQFF

V: TRBV19
J: TRBJ2-3
D: -
size: -
DNA: TGTGCCAGTAGTATAGCAGGCCTTCCCAGCACAGATACGCAGTATTTT
CDR3: CASSIAGLPSTDTQYF

V: TRBV19
J: TRBJ1-1
D: -
size: -
DNA: TGTGCCAGTAATACGGGGGGGGAGGCCTGGAACACTGAAGCTTTCTTT
CDR3: CASNTGGEAWNTEAFF

V: TRBV4-1
J: TRBJ2-1
D: -
size: few
DNA: TGCGCCAGCAGCCAAGATGCGGGCTCCTACAATGAGCAGTTCTTC
CDR3: CASSQDAGSYNEQFF

V: TRBV10-3
J: TRBJ2-6
D: -
size: -
DNA: TGTGCCATCACTGATCAGGGCCCCACTGGGGCCAACGTCCTGACTTTC
CDR3: CAITDQGPTGANVLTF

V: TRBV5-1
J: TRBJ1-4
D: -
size: once
DNA: TGCGCCAGCAGTCGCAGCGGGACTAATGAAAAACTGTTTTTT
CDR3: CASSRSGTNEKLFF

V: TRBV3-1/TRBV3-2
J: TRBJ2-1
D: -
size: -
DNA: TGTGCCAGCAGCCAATGTACTTGCTCGTCTCAATGGGAGCAGTTCTTC
CDR3: CASSQCTCSSQWEQFF

V: TRBV27
J: TRBJ1-4
D: -
size: -
DNA: TGTGCCAGCAGTCCCCTAAATGAAAAACTGTTTTTT
CDR3: CASSPLNEKLFF

V: TRBV24-1
J: TRBJ2-3
D: -
size: -
DNA: TGTGCCACCAGTGAAGATCTAGTAACGCAGTATTTT
CDR3: CATSEDLVTQYF

V: TRBV6-5
J: TRBJ2-7
D: -
size: -
DNA: TGTGCCAGCAGTTCACCGAGGAGCTCCTACGAGCAGTACTTC
CDR3: CASSSPRSSYEQYF

V: TRBV4-1
J: TRBJ1-2
D: TRBD1
size: -
DNA: TGCGCCAGCAGCCAAGAAGGTTGGACAGGGGGCAATGGCTACACCTTC
CDR3: CASSQEGWTGGNGYTF

V: TRBV4-3
J: TRBJ2-5
D: -
size: -
DNA: TGCGCCAGCAGCCAAGTGGGCCCGGCCCAAGAGACCCAGTACTTC
CDR3: CASSQVGPAQETQYF

V: TRBV29-1
J: TRBJ2-7
D: TRBD2
size: -
DNA: TGCAGCGTTTCTAGCGGAGTTTCCTACGAGCAGTACTTC
CDR3: CSVSSGVSYEQYF

V: TRBV7-2
J: TRBJ2-1
D: -
size: -
DNA: TGTGCCAGCAGCTTAGAAGCGACTAATGAGCAGTTCTTC
CDR3: CASSLEATNEQFF

V: TRBV7-9
J: TRBJ2-7
D: -
size: -
DNA: TGTGCCAGCAGCCCCCCCCAGGCGGGACCGAGGAGCTCCTACGAGCAGTACTTC
CDR3: CASSPPQAGPRSSYEQYF

V: TRBV29-1
J: TRBJ1-1
D: -
size: -
DNA: TGCAGCGTTGAAGTCGGGGGGAACACTGAAGCTTTCTTT
CDR3: CSVEVGGNTEAFF

V: TRBV13
J: TRBJ2-3
D: -
size: -
DNA: TGTGCCAGCAGCTTAGCGGTCAGCACAGATACGCAGTATTTT
CDR3: CASSLAVSTDTQYF

V: TRBV25-1
J: TRBJ1-1
D: TRBD1
size: few
DNA: TGTGCCAGCAGTGTCAGACAGGGGGCAGAACTAGAAGCTTTCTTT
CDR3: CASSVRQGAELEAFF

V: TRBV19
J: TRBJ1-5
D: TRBD1
size: -
DNA: TGTGCCAGTAGTAAGGACAGGGAGTATCAGCCCCAGCATTTT
CDR3: CASSKDREYQPQHF

V: TRBV28
J: TRBJ2-3
D: -
size: -
DNA: TGTGCCAGCAGCTCAGATACGCAGTATTTT
CDR3: CASSSDTQYF

V: TRBV25-1
J: TRBJ2-2
D: -
size: -
DNA: TGTGCCAGCAGTGAACCCCCGACAGTACCCGGGGAGCTGTTTTTT
CDR3: CASSEPPTVPGELFF